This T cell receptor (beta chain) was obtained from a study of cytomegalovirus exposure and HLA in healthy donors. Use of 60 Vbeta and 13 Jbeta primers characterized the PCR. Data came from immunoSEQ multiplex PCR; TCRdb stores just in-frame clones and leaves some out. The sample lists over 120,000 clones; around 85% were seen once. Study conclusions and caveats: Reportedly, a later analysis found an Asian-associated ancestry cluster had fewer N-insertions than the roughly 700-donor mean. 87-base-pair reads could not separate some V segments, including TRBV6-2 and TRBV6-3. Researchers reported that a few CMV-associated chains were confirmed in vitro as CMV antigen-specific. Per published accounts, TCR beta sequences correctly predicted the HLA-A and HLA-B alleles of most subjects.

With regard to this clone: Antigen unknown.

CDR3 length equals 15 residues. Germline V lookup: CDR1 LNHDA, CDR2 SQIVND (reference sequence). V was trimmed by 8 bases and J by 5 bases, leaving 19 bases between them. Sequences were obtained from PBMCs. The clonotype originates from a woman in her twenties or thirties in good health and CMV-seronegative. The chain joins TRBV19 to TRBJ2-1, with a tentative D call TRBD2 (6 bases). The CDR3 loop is CASGRGSGLHNEQFF. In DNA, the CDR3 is TGTGCCAGTGGGCGGGGTAGCGGCCTGCACAATGAGCAGTTCTTC.